The 9 T cell receptor beta chains listed next were all sequenced from one sample in a study of T-cell memory formation after mild COVID-19. TCRdb redid the calling of the 5' RACE reads with MiXCR, one entry per CDR3 protein. The sample lists roughly 250,000 distinct CDR3 sequences; 16% were seen once. Sequenced: PBMCs or a T cell subset sorted from them (not recorded which). Receptors were obtained from a man aged 18 to 35 who had mild COVID-19 (a few samples of this study predate the infection). Cell type and time point are not known.

The chain combines TRBV5-4 with TRBJ2-5; 10 bases are a match to TRBD1. Germline V gene lookup returns CDR1 SGHNT and CDR2 YYREEE (reference sequence). Trimming took 2 bases from V and 5 from J; bases not matched to a gene: 6. The CDR3 runs to 15 residues. The CDR3 region has the DNA TGTGCCAGCAGCTTAGAGACAGGGGGCTGGGAGACCCAGTACTTC. Encoded protein: CASSLETGGWETQYF.

A few counts support this clonotype. This chain joins TRBV5-1 and TRBJ2-5; 11 bases map to TRBD2. The germline V gene encodes CDR1 SGHRS and CDR2 YFSETQ. V was pared by 4 bases and J by 3 bases, with 5 bases of the junction left unmatched. The CDR3 contains 15 residues. CDR3 residues: CASSPEGLAEETQYF. Written as DNA, the CDR3 is TGCGCCAGCAGCCCGGAGGGACTAGCGGAAGAGACCCAGTACTTC.

This clonotype showed up many times. CDR3 DNA sequence: TGTGCCAGCAGCTCATTTGCTACAGGGGACACTGAAGCTTTCTTT. Its protein is CASSSFATGDTEAFF. The chain has TRBV7-9 and TRBJ1-1, with 7 bases identical to TRBD1. This CDR3 contains 15 residues. V lost 4 bases, J lost 3 bases, and 8 bases stayed unmatched. Germline V gene sequence: CDR1 SEHNR, CDR2 FQNEAQ (reference sequence).

This chain connects TRBV5-6 to TRBJ1-2; perhaps TRBD1 as D (5 bases). V was clipped by 2 bases and J by 4 bases, with 12 bases between them. The CDR3 totals 14 residues. From germline, CDR1 is SGHDT and CDR2 YYEEEE. CDR3 amino acids: CASSFQGPVYGYTF. DNA for the CDR3: TGTGCCAGCAGCTTCCAGGGACCGGTCTATGGCTACACCTTC.

This clonotype was counted only a few times. This chain connects TRBV12-3 or TRBV12-4 to TRBJ1-6; D is uncertain. The CDR3 length is 13 residues. V was shortened by 7 bases and J by 7 bases, with 11 bases between the two germline ends. The CDR3 here is CASKGLGNSPLHF. For the CDR3, the DNA is TGTGCCAGCAAGGGTTTAGGCAATTCACCCCTCCACTTT.

The chain is built from TRBV11-2 and TRBJ2-4, with 9 bases aligning to TRBD2. The V gene end was trimmed by 0 bases and the J gene end by 5 bases; junction bases not matched to a gene: 8. Looked up from germline, CDR1 is SGHAT and CDR2 is FQNNGV. This CDR3 has 17 residues. The CDR3 coding sequence is TGTGCCAGCAGCTTAGATCGCAGGAGCGGGGGGCAAAACATTCAGTACTTC. Translated: CASSLDRRSGGQNIQYF.

On this clonotype itself: This clone may be a read error of a much larger clone one base away. CDR3 sequence: CASSDGLAGANTGELFF. Written as DNA, the CDR3 is TGTGCCAGCAGCGATGGACTAGCGGGGGCGAACACCGGGGAGCTGTTTTTT. The chain joins TRBV2 to TRBJ2-2, with TRBD2 identical over 13 bases. Germline assignment: CDR1 SNHLY and CDR2 FYNNEI. V shed 6 bases, J shed 0 bases, and the junction held 4 bases outside the gene matches. The CDR3 totals 17 residues.

The rearrangement links TRBV24-1 to TRBJ2-3; 11 nucleotides agree with TRBD2. The CDR3 contains 16 residues. The J segment lost 2 bases and the V segment lost 5 bases, leaving 5 bases of the junction unmatched. Germline assignment: CDR1 KGHDR and CDR2 SFDVKD. The CDR3 region has the DNA TGTGCCACCAGTGCAGGACTAGCGGGTACCACAGATACGCAGTATTTT. This sequence encodes CATSAGLAGTTDTQYF.

The gene calls are TRBV19 and TRBJ2-1, with a possible D match to TRBD1 (5 bases). This CDR3 spans 13 amino acids. With 6 bases removed from V and 2 bases from J, the gap between germline ends came to 8 bases. CDR1 is LNHDA and CDR2 is SQIVND in the germline V gene (reference sequence). In nucleotides, the CDR3 is TGTGCCAGTAGAAAGACAGCCTACAATGAGCAGTTCTTC. Protein sequence: CASRKTAYNEQFF.